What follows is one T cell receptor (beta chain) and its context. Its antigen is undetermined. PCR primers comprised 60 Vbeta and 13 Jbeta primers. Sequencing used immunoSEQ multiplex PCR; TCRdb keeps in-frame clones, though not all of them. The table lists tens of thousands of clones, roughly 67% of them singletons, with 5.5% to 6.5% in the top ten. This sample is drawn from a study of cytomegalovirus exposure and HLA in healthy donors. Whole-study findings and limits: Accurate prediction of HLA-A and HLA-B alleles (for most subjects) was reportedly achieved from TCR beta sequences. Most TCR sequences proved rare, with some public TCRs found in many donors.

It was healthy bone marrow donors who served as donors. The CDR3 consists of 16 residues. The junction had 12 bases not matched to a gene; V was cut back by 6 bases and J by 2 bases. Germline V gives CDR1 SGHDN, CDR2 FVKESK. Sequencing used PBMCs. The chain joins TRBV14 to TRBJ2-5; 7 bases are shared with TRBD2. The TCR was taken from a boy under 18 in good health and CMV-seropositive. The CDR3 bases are TGTGCCAGCAGTCACTCCCTAGCGGCCCAACAAGAGACCCAGTACTTC. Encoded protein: CASSHSLAAQQETQYF.